This TCR beta chain was sequenced in a study of T cell repertoires in cytomegalovirus infection. TCRdb analysed the reads with MiXCR anew, one entry per CDR3 protein. Of around 270,000 distinct CDR3 sequences in the sample, 9.1% are singletons; the top ten hold about 14%. The sample holds many counts of this clonotype. Trimming shortened V by 0 bases and J by 6 bases, and 16 bases separated the two germline ends. Germline V gene lookup returns CDR1 SGHTA and CDR2 FQGNSA. The CDR3 totals 16 residues. This rearrangement joins TRBV7-2 to TRBJ2-3, with a weak D call TRBD2 (5 bases). This sequence originates from a human donor in good health (CMV status not recorded). Some clones in this sample may be carry-over from other donors' samples. Specimen: PBMCs. The CDR3 DNA is TGTGCCAGCAGCTTAGCGGGAGAGGTGGTAGGGGATACGCAGTATTTT. Residues: CASSLAGEVVGDTQYF.